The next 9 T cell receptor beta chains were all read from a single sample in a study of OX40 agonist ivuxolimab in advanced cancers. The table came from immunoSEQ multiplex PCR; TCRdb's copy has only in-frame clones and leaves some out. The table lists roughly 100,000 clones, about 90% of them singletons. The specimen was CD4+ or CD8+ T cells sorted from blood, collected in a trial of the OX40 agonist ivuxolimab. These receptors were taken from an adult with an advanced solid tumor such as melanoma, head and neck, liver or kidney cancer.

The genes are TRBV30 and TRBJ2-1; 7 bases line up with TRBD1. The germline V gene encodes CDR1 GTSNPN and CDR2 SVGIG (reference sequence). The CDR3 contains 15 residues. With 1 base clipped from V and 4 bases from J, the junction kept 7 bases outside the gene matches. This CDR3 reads CAWSDRQGWYNEQFF. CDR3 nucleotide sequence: TGTGCCTGGAGTGACCGACAGGGCTGGTACAATGAGCAGTTCTTC.

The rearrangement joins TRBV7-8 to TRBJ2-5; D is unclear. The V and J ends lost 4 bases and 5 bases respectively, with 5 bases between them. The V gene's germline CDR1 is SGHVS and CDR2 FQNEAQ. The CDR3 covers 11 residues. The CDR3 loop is CASSSQETQYF. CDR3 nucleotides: TGTGCCAGCAGCTCACAGGAGACCCAGTACTTC.

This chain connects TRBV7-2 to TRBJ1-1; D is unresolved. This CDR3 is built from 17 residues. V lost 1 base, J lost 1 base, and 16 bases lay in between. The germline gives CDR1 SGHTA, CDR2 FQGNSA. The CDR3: CASSLVSAITKNTEAFF. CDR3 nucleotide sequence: TGTGCCAGCAGCTTAGTCTCGGCAATAACCAAGAACACTGAAGCTTTCTTT.

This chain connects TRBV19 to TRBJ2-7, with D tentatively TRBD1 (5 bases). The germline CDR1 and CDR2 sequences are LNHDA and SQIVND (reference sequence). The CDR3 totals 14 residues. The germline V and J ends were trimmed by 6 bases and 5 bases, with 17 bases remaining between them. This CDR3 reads CASSNQGFGDEQYF. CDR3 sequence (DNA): TGTGCCAGTAGCAATCAGGGATTTGGAGACGAGCAGTACTTC.

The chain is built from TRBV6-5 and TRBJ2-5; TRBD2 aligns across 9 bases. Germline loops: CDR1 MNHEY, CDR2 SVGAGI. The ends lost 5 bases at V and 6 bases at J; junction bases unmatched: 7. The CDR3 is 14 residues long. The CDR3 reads CASSDLSGSQTQYF. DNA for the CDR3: TGTGCCAGCAGTGACCTTAGCGGGAGCCAGACCCAGTACTTC.

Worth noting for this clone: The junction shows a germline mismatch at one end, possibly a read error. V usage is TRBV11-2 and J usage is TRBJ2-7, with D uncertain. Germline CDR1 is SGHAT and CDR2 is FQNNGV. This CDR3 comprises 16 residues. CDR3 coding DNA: TGTGCCAGCAGCGAGCTTAGTTGGTACTACCCCTACGCGCAGTACTTC. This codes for CASSELSWYYPYAQYF. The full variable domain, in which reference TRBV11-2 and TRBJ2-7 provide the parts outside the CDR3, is EAGVAQSPRYKIIEKRQSVAFWCNPISGHATLYWYQQILGQGPKLLIQFQNNGVVDDSQLPKDRFSAERLKGVDSTLKIQPAKLEDSAVYLCASSELSWYYPYAQYFGPGTRLTVT.

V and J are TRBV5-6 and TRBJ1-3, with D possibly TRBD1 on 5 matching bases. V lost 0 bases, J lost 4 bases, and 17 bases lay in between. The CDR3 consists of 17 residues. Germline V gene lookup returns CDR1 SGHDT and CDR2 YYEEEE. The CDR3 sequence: CASSLGGVPSRGNTIYF. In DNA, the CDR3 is TGTGCCAGCAGCTTGGGAGGGGTCCCTTCGAGAGGAAACACCATATATTTT. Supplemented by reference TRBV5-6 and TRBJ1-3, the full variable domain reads DAGVTQSPTHLIKTRGQQVTLRCSPKSGHDTVSWYQQALGQGPQFIFQYYEEEERQRGNFPDRFSGHQFPNYSSELNVNALLLGDSALYLCASSLGGVPSRGNTIYFGEGSWLTVV.

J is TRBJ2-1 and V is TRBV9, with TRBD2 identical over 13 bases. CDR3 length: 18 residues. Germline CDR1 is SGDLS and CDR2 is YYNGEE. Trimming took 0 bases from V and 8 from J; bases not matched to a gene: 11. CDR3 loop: CASSVAPGWTSGSDEQFF. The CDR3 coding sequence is TGTGCCAGCAGCGTAGCCCCGGGTTGGACTAGCGGGAGCGATGAGCAGTTCTTC.

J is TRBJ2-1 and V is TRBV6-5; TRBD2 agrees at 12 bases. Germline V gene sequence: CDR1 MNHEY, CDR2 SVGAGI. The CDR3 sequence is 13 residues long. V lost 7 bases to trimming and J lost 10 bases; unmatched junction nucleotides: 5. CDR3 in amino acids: CASTRTSGVEQFF. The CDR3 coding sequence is TGTGCCAGCACCCGGACTAGCGGGGTGGAGCAGTTCTTC.